Below are 16 T cell receptor beta chains sequenced from a single sample in a study of blood T cell repertoires in COVID-19. Produced via immunoSEQ multiplex PCR; TCRdb's table is partial and in-frame only. The sample contains about 250,000 clones, around 88% of which appear only once. Sequencing used peripheral blood. The source is a woman aged 25 to 39 with COVID-19, enrolled during active disease.

In this sample, this clone turned up a few times. V and J are TRBV19 and TRBJ1-5, with unresolved D. Germline CDR1 reads LNHDA; CDR2 reads SQIVND (reference sequence). V lost 2 bases and J 2 bases, leaving 16 bases between the germline ends. The CDR3 contains 17 residues. CDR3 nucleotides: TGTGCCAGTAGTATACTCCTATCTCTCGTCCGCAATCAGCCCCAGCATTTT. This encodes CASSILLSLVRNQPQHF.

This chain uses TRBV7-2 with TRBJ2-5; TRBD2 might be the D (7 bases). CDR1 and CDR2 from the germline V gene are SGHTA and FQGNSA. The CDR3 loop spans 15 amino acids. Trimming removed 2 bases from V and 5 bases from J, with 15 bases in between. The CDR3 sequence is CASSLRGGNQETQYF. The CDR3 bases are TGTGCCAGCAGCTTAAGGGGGGGAAATCAGGAGACCCAGTACTTC.

This sequence joins TRBV18 and TRBJ2-1; 12 bases are shared with TRBD2. Germline CDR1 and CDR2: KGHSH and LQKENI. The CDR3 is 15 amino acids. Trimming removed 6 bases from V and 8 bases from J; junction bases left unmatched: 8. CDR3 region: CASSPTSGSRDEQFF. CDR3 nucleotides: TGTGCCAGCTCCCCGACTAGCGGGAGTAGGGATGAGCAGTTCTTC.

The CDR3 nucleotides are TGTGCCAGCAGTTTACTCCCAGGGGGCCTCGGTGATCCCCAGCATTTT. Protein product: CASSLLPGGLGDPQHF. The chain joins TRBV28 to TRBJ1-5, with 8 bases aligning to TRBD1. The length of the CDR3 is 16 residues. The germline CDR1 and CDR2 sequences are MDHEN and SYDVKM. Trimming at V came to 2 bases and at J to 10 bases, leaving 13 bases not matched to a gene.

This sequence joins TRBV7-9 and TRBJ1-5; 7 nucleotides match TRBD1. Per germline, CDR1 SEHNR and CDR2 FQNEAQ (reference sequence). V lost 1 base, J lost 4 bases, and 4 bases stayed unmatched. The length of the CDR3 is 15 residues. DNA for the CDR3: TGTGCCAGCAGCTTAGATACAGGGGCGAATCAGCCCCAGCATTTT. Its translation is CASSLDTGANQPQHF.

The V and J genes are TRBV27 and TRBJ1-6; 9 nucleotides match TRBD1. CDR3 length: 17 amino acids. J lost 8 bases, V lost 5 bases, and 13 bases had no gene match. From germline, CDR1 is MNHEY and CDR2 SMNVEV (reference sequence). CDR3 protein: CASSQNRGRRDHSPLHF. The DNA for the CDR3 is TGTGCCAGCAGTCAAAACAGGGGGCGCAGGGACCATTCACCCCTCCACTTT.

The chain is built from TRBV10-2 and TRBJ1-1; D is unclear. The CDR3 extends over 12 amino acids. The germline V and J ends were trimmed by 6 bases and 1 base, with 6 bases remaining between them. Germline V lookup: CDR1 WSHSY, CDR2 SAAADI. Here the CDR3 DNA reads TGCGCCAGCAGGGGAGGGAACACTGAAGCTTTCTTT. Residues: CASRGGNTEAFF.

This chain connects TRBV6-4 to TRBJ2-7, with 7 bases fitting TRBD2. CDR1 is MRHNA, CDR2 SNTAGT, per germline. The junction had 9 bases not matched to a gene; V was cut back by 7 bases and J by 0 bases. The CDR3 totals 15 residues. Here the CDR3 reads CASNQSGGNSYEQYF. The CDR3 nucleotides are TGTGCCAGCAACCAGTCGGGGGGAAACTCCTACGAGCAGTACTTC.

This chain joins TRBV29-1 and TRBJ2-7; 7 nucleotides agree with TRBD2. The germline CDR1 and CDR2 sequences are SQVTM and ANQGSEA. J gave up 5 bases and V 4 bases, and 11 bases lay outside the gene matches. The CDR3 runs to 14 residues. CDR3 residues: CSVGTSATPHEQYF. CDR3 nucleotide sequence: TGCAGCGTTGGTACTAGCGCCACGCCCCACGAGCAGTACTTC.

The rearrangement uses TRBV19 and TRBJ2-5; a possible D gene is TRBD1 (5 bases). Per the germline V gene, CDR1 is LNHDA and CDR2 is SQIVND (reference sequence). The CDR3 loop spans 15 amino acids. Trimming cost V 5 bases and J 1 base, with 14 bases left between them. The DNA for the CDR3 is TGTGCCAGTAGTGTCAGGGCCTCCACCCAAGAGACCCAGTACTTC. It translates to CASSVRASTQETQYF.

V and J are TRBV15 and TRBJ2-1; D unresolved. Trimming cost V 0 bases and J 2 bases, with 11 bases left between them. The CDR3 is 16 residues long. Germline-derived CDR1 and CDR2 are LNHNV and YYDKDF (reference sequence). Written as DNA, the CDR3 is TGTGCCACCAGCAGAGATGGCCTTTCGACCTACAATGAGCAGTTCTTC. This encodes CATSRDGLSTYNEQFF.

The V and J genes are TRBV11-3 and TRBJ2-5; D is ambiguous. Deletions cut 0 bases from V and 7 bases from J, with 6 bases between. This CDR3 region has 12 residues. The germline CDR1 and CDR2 sequences are SGHNT and YENEEA. CDR3 sequence (DNA): TGTGCCAGCAGCTTAGATTACGGGACCCAGTACTTC. Translating it yields CASSLDYGTQYF.

The V call is TRBV27, the J call TRBJ1-5; a weak D match, TRBD1 (5 bases). Trimming shortened V by 8 bases and J by 9 bases, and 20 bases separated the two germline ends. This CDR3 region has 14 residues. Germline V gene sequence: CDR1 MNHEY, CDR2 SMNVEV (reference sequence). CDR3 bases: TGTGCCAGCCGGCCGGCAGGGAAGGAAGGGCCCCAGCATTTT. Residues: CASRPAGKEGPQHF.

The V call is TRBV6-2 or TRBV6-3, the J call TRBJ1-1; D ambiguous. There are 15 residues in the CDR3. In germline, CDR1 is MNHEY, CDR2 SVGEGT. The V gene lost 2 bases and the J gene lost 1 base, with 11 bases spanning the gap. CDR3 DNA sequence: TGTGCCAGCAGTTACCTAGGCTTAGGGAACACTGAAGCTTTCTTT. It codes for CASSYLGLGNTEAFF.

J is TRBJ2-5 and V is TRBV24-1; D is ambiguous. Deletions cut 0 bases from V and 5 bases from J, with 15 bases between. The CDR3 contains 16 residues. Germline V lookup: CDR1 KGHDR, CDR2 SFDVKD. CDR3 in amino acids: CATSDLEASTYETQYF. The DNA for the CDR3 is TGTGCCACCAGTGATTTGGAGGCAAGCACTTACGAGACCCAGTACTTC.

V usage is TRBV4-3 and J usage is TRBJ2-3; TRBD2 agrees at 10 bases. The CDR3 covers 21 residues. The junction had 20 bases not matched to a gene; V was cut back by 2 bases and J by 3 bases. Per the germline V gene, CDR1 is LGHNA and CDR2 is YSLEER. The CDR3 loop is CASSQFSGTAAKREGTDTQYF. DNA for the CDR3: TGCGCCAGCAGCCAATTTTCCGGGACAGCGGCAAAGCGGGAGGGGACAGATACGCAGTATTTT.